This T cell receptor beta chain appears in the sequencing data of a study of T-cell reconstitution after alpha-beta-depleted transplantation in children (dated by TCRdb to 2016 to 2017). For context, the study as a whole: Using TCR repertoire profiling, the study quantitatively followed how T-cell immune reconstitution unfolded in children after TCRalphabeta/CD19-depleted allogeneic hematopoietic cell transplantation.

The library was built by means of PCR. The instrument was an Illumina HiSeq 2500. Molecular barcoding was employed in the preparation of TCR libraries, with unique molecular identifiers being used to normalize TCRbeta repertoire quantification. The raw public data were reprocessed by TCRdb itself: fastp quality trimming at Q25, MiXCR clonotype calling, in-frame beta chains only. Records with the same CDR3 protein are collapsed into one entry carrying the most frequent genes and DNA. The sample table lists some 590,000 distinct CDR3 sequences, about 10% of them with a count of one. The ten largest clones represent 4% to 5% of the sample. The CDR3 goes from the cysteine to the phenylalanine over 16 residues. Solely the CDR3 DNA is kept, with 48 bases framed from the first base. CDR1 and CDR2 are drawn from the germline V gene (reference sequence): DFQATT, SNEGSKA. V is trimmed back by 1 base and J by 4 bases, and the junction contains 11 bases that no gene match accounts for.

Worth noting for this clonotype: It lacks a known antigen. No much larger clone exists at a distance of one base, and base qualities are not known.

This chain joins TRBV20-1 to TRBJ1-2; TRBD1 matches 8 bases in the middle. The clonotype was recovered from a human donor who donated a stem cell graft to a child with acute myeloid leukemia. The sequencing here drew on PBMCs from the stem cell graft donor, taken from the stem cell graft. Read as DNA, the sequence is TGCAGTGCTAGAGGGGGCCGACAGGGGACGGGCTATGGCTACACCTTC. It codes for CSARGGRQGTGYGYTF.